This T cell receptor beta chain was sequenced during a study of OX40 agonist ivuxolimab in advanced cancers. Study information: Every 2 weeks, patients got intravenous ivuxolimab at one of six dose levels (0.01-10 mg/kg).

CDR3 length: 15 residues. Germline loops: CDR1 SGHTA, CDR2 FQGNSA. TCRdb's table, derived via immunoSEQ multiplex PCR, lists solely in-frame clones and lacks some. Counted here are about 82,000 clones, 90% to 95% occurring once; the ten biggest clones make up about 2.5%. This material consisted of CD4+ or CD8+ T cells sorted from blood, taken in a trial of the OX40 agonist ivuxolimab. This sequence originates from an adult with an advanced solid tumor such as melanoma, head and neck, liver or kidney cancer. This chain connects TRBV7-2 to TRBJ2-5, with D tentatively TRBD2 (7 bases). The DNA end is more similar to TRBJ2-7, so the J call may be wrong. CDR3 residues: CASSPQGLTNYEQYF. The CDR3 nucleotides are TGTGCCAGCAGCCCACAGGGACTAACGAACTACGAGCAGTACTTC.